This T cell receptor (beta chain) came from a study of T cell responses to AZD1222 COVID-19 vaccine. General study points: The donor cohort was predominantly white British with a female majority, and clonal diversity may have been underestimated. Reportedly, close to half of spike-specific TCRs are directed against unmutated variant regions. The study sampled repertoires only after the peak T cell response.

Using immunoSEQ multiplex PCR, the repertoire was profiled, and TCRdb retains in-frame clones only, with some absent. The profile shows tens of thousands of clones, approximately 90% of them singletons. A remark on this clone: Its matching antigen is unknown.

Pooling was applied to second doses at about 4 or about 12 weeks. The CDR3 sequence is 12 residues long. V was shortened by 3 bases and J by 5 bases, with 7 bases between the two germline ends. Germline CDR1 LGHDT, CDR2 YNNKEL (reference sequence). The sequence was obtained from an adult who received the AZD1222 COVID-19 vaccine. Here the sequenced sample was peripheral blood, taken 28 days after the second AZD1222 dose. V and J are TRBV3-1 (or the pseudogene TRBV3-2) and TRBJ2-5; D may be TRBD2 (6 bases). CDR3 DNA: TGTGCCAGCAGCCAGGAGGGGGAGACCCAGTACTTC. Its translation is CASSQEGETQYF.